This TCR beta chain is from a study of cytomegalovirus exposure and HLA in healthy donors. The study, taken as a whole, reports: A further, later analysis showed that HLA-associated TCR beta chains (compared with equally common others) were more clonally expanded. Data from an earlier analysis indicated that most TCR beta V segments were productive either about 87% or about 30% of the time.

In nominal health when sampled, donors likely had unrecorded immune exposures nonetheless. PCR was performed using 60 Vbeta and 13 Jbeta primers. The assay was immunoSEQ multiplex PCR, and TCRdb's table has in-frame clones only and misses some. The sample holds approximately 74,000 clones, about three quarters seen once. Germline trimming cut 9 bases from V and 6 bases from J; bases unmatched to any gene: 10. Germline V gene lookup returns CDR1 LNHDA and CDR2 SQIVND (reference sequence). CDR3 length: 14 amino acids. A remark on this clone: Antigen specificity is unknown.

The sequence derives from a man aged 40-50 years in good health and CMV-seronegative. The gene calls are TRBV19 and TRBJ2-1; 8 bases match TRBD2. The specimen sequenced was PBMCs. CDR3 sequence: CASASGTRANEQFF. In nucleotides, the CDR3 is TGTGCCAGCGCCTCCGGGACTAGGGCCAATGAGCAGTTCTTC. The variable domain in full, with the rest retrieved from reference TRBV19 and TRBJ2-1, is DGGITQSPKYLFRKEGQNVTLSCEQNLNHDAMYWYRQDPGQGLRLIYYSQIVNDFQKGDIAEGYSVSREKKESFPLTVTSAQKNPTAFYLCASASGTRANEQFFGPGTRLTVL.